Listed below are T cell receptor beta chains from one sample, sequenced in a study of response to subunit inactivated influenza vaccine. TCRdb analysed the RT-PCR reads with MiXCR anew, one entry per CDR3 protein. The sample shows about 780,000 distinct CDR3 sequences, 18% of them seen only once. Here the sequenced sample was PBMCs from blood, taken approximately 5 days after vaccination. These TCRs come from a man aged 50-60 years who received an inactivated influenza vaccine. Both conserved end residues are part of each CDR3. A D gene is named only where the DNA matches it firmly. Expanded clones are given a class, and other clones once, few, many or no size at all.

CDR3 DNA: TGCAGTGCTAGAGATCCGGGAGGGCCGGGTGAGCAGTTCTTC
CDR3 protein: CSARDPGGPGEQFF
V gene: TRBV20-1
clone size: NA
D gene: TRBD2
J gene: TRBJ2-1

CDR3 DNA: TGCAGTGCTAGAGATGTTTTGGGGGAGGGCCACACCGGGGAGCTGTTTTTT
CDR3 protein: CSARDVLGEGHTGELFF
V gene: TRBV20-1
clone size: few
D gene: TRBD2
J gene: TRBJ2-2

CDR3 DNA: TGTGCCATCAGTGGGGCCCCTCCAACAGGTTCGGACCTGGCCCAGCATTTT
CDR3 protein: CAISGAPPTGSDLAQHF
V gene: TRBV10-3
clone size: NA
D gene: NA
J gene: TRBJ1-5

CDR3 DNA: TGCAGTGCCGAACTTCCCGGGATAGCCCACAATGAGCAGTTCTTC
CDR3 protein: CSAELPGIAHNEQFF
V gene: TRBV20-1
clone size: few
D gene: NA
J gene: TRBJ2-1

CDR3 DNA: TGTGCCAGCAGTGACAAGGGGGTGAATCAGCCCCAGCATTTT
CDR3 protein: CASSDKGVNQPQHF
V gene: TRBV6-4
clone size: many
D gene: NA
J gene: TRBJ1-5

CDR3 DNA: TGCAGCGTTGGTACAGGATTTGGCAATCAGCCCCAGCATTTT
CDR3 protein: CSVGTGFGNQPQHF
V gene: TRBV29-1
clone size: NA
D gene: NA
J gene: TRBJ1-5

CDR3 DNA: TGTGCCAGCAGCCCCCACCGGGTCCAGGGCTACGAGCAGTACTTC
CDR3 protein: CASSPHRVQGYEQYF
V gene: TRBV7-2
clone size: few
D gene: NA
J gene: TRBJ2-7

CDR3 DNA: TGCAGTGCTAGAGGTTACCCGGGACTACAAACCTACGAGCAGTACTTC
CDR3 protein: CSARGYPGLQTYEQYF
V gene: TRBV20-1
clone size: few
D gene: TRBD2
J gene: TRBJ2-7

CDR3 DNA: TGTGCCAGCAGTTTGCCAGCGGGGGGGCCCCTGAGCACAGATACGCAGTATTTT
CDR3 protein: CASSLPAGGPLSTDTQYF
V gene: TRBV12-3/TRBV12-4
clone size: NA
D gene: TRBD2
J gene: TRBJ2-3

CDR3 DNA: TGTGCCAGCAGTTTTCGGGGCTCCCTTAATCAGCCCCAGCATTTT
CDR3 protein: CASSFRGSLNQPQHF
V gene: TRBV28
clone size: few
D gene: NA
J gene: TRBJ1-5

CDR3 DNA: TGTGCCACCAGTGGTAGGGGCTCCTACAATGAGCAGTTCTTC
CDR3 protein: CATSGRGSYNEQFF
V gene: TRBV24-1
clone size: NA
D gene: NA
J gene: TRBJ2-1

CDR3 DNA: TGTGCCGTCTCGGGGAACACTGAAGCTTTCTTT
CDR3 protein: CAVSGNTEAFF
V gene: TRBV10-3
clone size: NA
D gene: NA
J gene: TRBJ1-1

CDR3 DNA: TGTGCCAGCAGCGGCGAATTGAGCTCCTACAATGAGCAGTTCTTC
CDR3 protein: CASSGELSSYNEQFF
V gene: TRBV12-3/TRBV12-4
clone size: NA
D gene: NA
J gene: TRBJ2-1

CDR3 DNA: TGTGCCAGCAGTGTGCAGGGGGTAGGGACAGATACGCAGTATTTT
CDR3 protein: CASSVQGVGTDTQYF
V gene: TRBV5-5
clone size: few
D gene: TRBD1
J gene: TRBJ2-3

CDR3 DNA: TGTGCCAGCAGTTACTCCGGGACACCCTCTGGGCAGTATTTT
CDR3 protein: CASSYSGTPSGQYF
V gene: TRBV6-5
clone size: few
D gene: NA
J gene: TRBJ2-3

CDR3 DNA: TGTGCCAGCAGTTCGGGACTTTACAATGAGCAGTTCTTC
CDR3 protein: CASSSGLYNEQFF
V gene: TRBV6-2/TRBV6-3
clone size: many
D gene: NA
J gene: TRBJ2-1

CDR3 DNA: TGTGCCAGCAGCCGACAGGGGTTCGTCGCAAATCAGCCCCAGCATTTT
CDR3 protein: CASSRQGFVANQPQHF
V gene: TRBV6-2/TRBV6-3
clone size: NA
D gene: TRBD1
J gene: TRBJ1-5

CDR3 DNA: TGCAGCTCCGGCGTTGAGCAGTTCTTC
CDR3 protein: CSSGVEQFF
V gene: TRBV29-1
clone size: few
D gene: NA
J gene: TRBJ2-1

CDR3 DNA: TGTGCCATCAGTGAGCTAGGACTTTTGGTGGACACCATATATTTT
CDR3 protein: CAISELGLLVDTIYF
V gene: TRBV10-3
clone size: NA
D gene: NA
J gene: TRBJ1-3

CDR3 DNA: TGTGCCAGCAGTGACCCGGGACAGAGAAGCACAGATACGCAGTATTTT
CDR3 protein: CASSDPGQRSTDTQYF
V gene: TRBV2
clone size: many
D gene: TRBD1
J gene: TRBJ2-3

CDR3 DNA: TGCGCCAGCACCGACCGACAGGGGGCCCCGGGGACTGAAGCTTTCTTT
CDR3 protein: CASTDRQGAPGTEAFF
V gene: TRBV4-1
clone size: few
D gene: TRBD1
J gene: TRBJ1-1

CDR3 DNA: TGCGCCAGCAGCGCCGGGACTAGCGGCGGCACCGGGGAGCTGTTTTTT
CDR3 protein: CASSAGTSGGTGELFF
V gene: TRBV5-1
clone size: NA
D gene: TRBD2
J gene: TRBJ2-2

CDR3 DNA: TGCGCCAGCAGCCCAGCTGGGGGCGGGGACCTTCTCTATGAGCAGTTCTTC
CDR3 protein: CASSPAGGGDLLYEQFF
V gene: TRBV4-3
clone size: NA
D gene: NA
J gene: TRBJ2-1

CDR3 DNA: TGCAGCGCTACACGGCCTGTACAAGAGACCCAGTACTTC
CDR3 protein: CSATRPVQETQYF
V gene: TRBV29-1
clone size: NA
D gene: NA
J gene: TRBJ2-5

CDR3 DNA: TGCAGTGCTAGAGACAAAACGACGGAGACCCAGTACTTC
CDR3 protein: CSARDKTTETQYF
V gene: TRBV20-1
clone size: many
D gene: NA
J gene: TRBJ2-5

CDR3 DNA: TGTGCCAGCAGTTCCGGTCCGAGGAATGAGCAGTTCTTC
CDR3 protein: CASSSGPRNEQFF
V gene: TRBV6-2/TRBV6-3
clone size: few
D gene: NA
J gene: TRBJ2-1

CDR3 DNA: TGTGCCAGCAGCTCCTTCCGGGACAGCCCCTACGAGCAGTACTTC
CDR3 protein: CASSSFRDSPYEQYF
V gene: TRBV5-5
clone size: NA
D gene: TRBD1
J gene: TRBJ2-7

CDR3 DNA: TGTGCCAGCAGTTTAGCGGGACAAGGGGCGCAGTATTTT
CDR3 protein: CASSLAGQGAQYF
V gene: TRBV12-3/TRBV12-4
clone size: many
D gene: NA
J gene: TRBJ2-3

CDR3 DNA: TGTGCCAGCAGCTTAGCATTTGTGGACAAGAACACCGGGGAGCTGTTTTTT
CDR3 protein: CASSLAFVDKNTGELFF
V gene: TRBV7-9
clone size: NA
D gene: NA
J gene: TRBJ2-2

CDR3 DNA: TGTGCCAGTCTACTACGGCCTAGCTCCTACAATGAGCAGTTCTTC
CDR3 protein: CASLLRPSSYNEQFF
V gene: TRBV6-1
clone size: few
D gene: NA
J gene: TRBJ2-1

CDR3 DNA: TGCGCCAGCAGTGCCCCGAGTTTACAGTTCTTC
CDR3 protein: CASSAPSLQFF
V gene: TRBV10-2
clone size: few
D gene: NA
J gene: TRBJ2-1

CDR3 DNA: TGCGCCAGCAGCCCCTCCAATGGGCACTCCTACAATGAGCAGTTCTTC
CDR3 protein: CASSPSNGHSYNEQFF
V gene: TRBV10-1
clone size: NA
D gene: NA
J gene: TRBJ2-1

CDR3 DNA: TGTGCCAGCAGCCAAAACAGGTTGACCGGGGAGCTGTTTTTT
CDR3 protein: CASSQNRLTGELFF
V gene: TRBV3-1
clone size: NA
D gene: NA
J gene: TRBJ2-2

CDR3 DNA: TGTGCCAGCAGCGTAGGGATGGGCGGGAGCTACGAGCAGTACTTC
CDR3 protein: CASSVGMGGSYEQYF
V gene: TRBV9
clone size: few
D gene: TRBD2
J gene: TRBJ2-7

CDR3 DNA: TGTGCCAGCAGCTTGGAGGTTGGCAGAAGCTCCTACGATGAGCAGTTCTTC
CDR3 protein: CASSLEVGRSSYDEQFF
V gene: TRBV5-6
clone size: NA
D gene: NA
J gene: TRBJ2-1

CDR3 DNA: TGCAGTGCCGCCGGGACACAAGACTACGAGCAGTACTTC
CDR3 protein: CSAAGTQDYEQYF
V gene: TRBV20-1
clone size: many
D gene: NA
J gene: TRBJ2-7

CDR3 DNA: TGTGCCAGCAGGGAGACACAGGGATACACTGAAGCTTTCTTT
CDR3 protein: CASRETQGYTEAFF
V gene: TRBV12-3/TRBV12-4
clone size: NA
D gene: NA
J gene: TRBJ1-1

CDR3 DNA: TGTGCCAGCAGCTGGGCACGACTAGCGGGGAACACCGGGGAGCTGTTTTTT
CDR3 protein: CASSWARLAGNTGELFF
V gene: TRBV7-2
clone size: NA
D gene: TRBD2
J gene: TRBJ2-2

CDR3 DNA: TGTGCCAGCAGCTTAGCGCTACAGGATCAAGACACCCAGTACTTC
CDR3 protein: CASSLALQDQDTQYF
V gene: TRBV7-9
clone size: NA
D gene: NA
J gene: TRBJ2-5

CDR3 DNA: TGTGCCAGCAGTTACCTCGCCAGGATCGAGAACGAGCAGTACTTC
CDR3 protein: CASSYLARIENEQYF
V gene: TRBV6-2/TRBV6-3
clone size: NA
D gene: NA
J gene: TRBJ2-7

CDR3 DNA: TGCGCCAGCAGCCAAGTTCCTGATGAGCAGTTCTTC
CDR3 protein: CASSQVPDEQFF
V gene: TRBV4-3
clone size: few
D gene: NA
J gene: TRBJ2-1

CDR3 DNA: TGCGGGAGGGACTACGAGCAGTACTTC
CDR3 protein: CGRDYEQYF
V gene: TRBV25-1
clone size: many
D gene: TRBD2
J gene: TRBJ2-7

CDR3 DNA: TGTGCCAGCAGTTGGTGGGCCTCCAATGAAAAACTGTTTTTT
CDR3 protein: CASSWWASNEKLFF
V gene: TRBV28
clone size: few
D gene: NA
J gene: TRBJ1-4

CDR3 DNA: TGTGCCAGCAGTTCCGGGACCCGACGCGGCTACACCTTC
CDR3 protein: CASSSGTRRGYTF
V gene: TRBV12-3/TRBV12-4
clone size: few
D gene: NA
J gene: TRBJ1-2

CDR3 DNA: TGCAGTGCTCCGCCCAAAGACAGGGGGGGCACAGATACGCAGTATTTT
CDR3 protein: CSAPPKDRGGTDTQYF
V gene: TRBV20-1
clone size: few
D gene: TRBD1
J gene: TRBJ2-3

CDR3 DNA: TGTGCCAGCAGCTGGGGGACAGGGATCAGCTCCTACAATGAGCAGTTCTTC
CDR3 protein: CASSWGTGISSYNEQFF
V gene: TRBV11-2
clone size: NA
D gene: TRBD1
J gene: TRBJ2-1

CDR3 DNA: TGTGCCAGCGGACGAGGCTACGAGCAGTACTTC
CDR3 protein: CASGRGYEQYF
V gene: TRBV12-3/TRBV12-4
clone size: few
D gene: NA
J gene: TRBJ2-7

CDR3 DNA: TGTGCCAGCCGGAACAGGGTTCAAGAGACCCAGTACTTC
CDR3 protein: CASRNRVQETQYF
V gene: TRBV28
clone size: few
D gene: NA
J gene: TRBJ2-5

CDR3 DNA: TGTGCCAGCAGTTCTAGCGGCTGGAACACCGGGGAGCTGTTTTTT
CDR3 protein: CASSSSGWNTGELFF
V gene: TRBV28
clone size: NA
D gene: TRBD2
J gene: TRBJ2-2

CDR3 DNA: TGCAGTGCTGGAACAGGGACGAATGGCTACACCTTC
CDR3 protein: CSAGTGTNGYTF
V gene: TRBV20-1
clone size: few
D gene: NA
J gene: TRBJ1-2

CDR3 DNA: TGTGCCAGCAGCTGGGGAATTCACACAGATACGCAGTATTTT
CDR3 protein: CASSWGIHTDTQYF
V gene: TRBV7-8
clone size: NA
D gene: NA
J gene: TRBJ2-3

CDR3 DNA: TGTGCCATCAGAGGGCCCAACAATGAGCAGTTCTTC
CDR3 protein: CAIRGPNNEQFF
V gene: TRBV10-3
clone size: many
D gene: NA
J gene: TRBJ2-1

CDR3 DNA: TGTGCCAGCAGCGGACAGGGGCGTAGTGAAAAACTGTTTTTT
CDR3 protein: CASSGQGRSEKLFF
V gene: TRBV7-9
clone size: NA
D gene: TRBD1
J gene: TRBJ1-4

CDR3 DNA: TGTGCCAGCAGGTTTGCGGGGAACACAGATACGCAGTATTTT
CDR3 protein: CASRFAGNTDTQYF
V gene: TRBV12-3/TRBV12-4
clone size: NA
D gene: NA
J gene: TRBJ2-3

CDR3 DNA: TGTGCCAGCAGTCTCTACCTTAGCACAGATACGCAGTATTTT
CDR3 protein: CASSLYLSTDTQYF
V gene: TRBV14
clone size: few
D gene: NA
J gene: TRBJ2-3